What follows are 11 T cell receptor beta chains derived from one specimen sequenced in a study of T cell changes during pregnancy in multiple sclerosis. TCRdb keeps only in-frame clones here, not all; method: immunoSEQ multiplex PCR. The profile shows 85,000 to 130,000 clones, less than 95% of them singletons. The specimen comprised peripheral blood, sampled after pregnancy. Receptors were obtained from a female donor with multiple sclerosis, enrolled in a pregnancy study.

The genes are TRBV28 and TRBJ1-2; 8 bases agree with TRBD1. The length of the CDR3 is 15 residues. Germline lookup yields CDR1 MDHEN and CDR2 SYDVKM. The junction had 5 bases not matched to a gene; V was cut back by 5 bases and J by 0 bases. CDR3 region: CASSSRDRPNYGYTF. CDR3 bases: TGTGCCAGCAGTAGCCGGGACAGGCCTAACTATGGCTACACCTTC.

The rearrangement links TRBV13 to TRBJ2-1, with TRBD2 as a possible D gene (6 bases). The CDR3 totals 18 residues. Trimming took 4 bases from V and 0 from J, leaving 19 bases between them. The germline gives CDR1 PRHDT, CDR2 FYEKMQ (reference sequence). DNA of the CDR3: TGTGCCAGCAGCTACAAATTTAGCGGATGGAGCTCCTACAATGAGCAGTTCTTC. It is translated as CASSYKFSGWSSYNEQFF.

V is TRBV29-1 and J is TRBJ1-5; weak D call: TRBD1 (5 bases). The CDR3 runs to 12 residues. Trimming shortened V by 4 bases and J by 6 bases, and 10 bases separated the two germline ends. Germline values: CDR1 SQVTM, CDR2 ANQGSEA. DNA of the CDR3: TGCAGCGTTGCAGGGCCGGGTCAGCCCCAGCATTTT. It translates to CSVAGPGQPQHF.

The CDR3 bases are TGTGCCAGCAGTGAAGGGGGGTGGTCAACTAGCGGGAGGGCCCGAGAGACCCAGTACTTC. This gives the protein CASSEGGWSTSGRARETQYF. V is TRBV6-1 and J is TRBJ2-5, with 13 positions matching TRBD2. CDR3 length: 20 amino acids. The junction had 15 bases not matched to a gene; V was cut back by 1 base and J by 4 bases. Germline V CDR1 and CDR2: MNHNS, SASEGT.

The V call is TRBV4-1, the J call TRBJ2-7, with 12 bases lining up with TRBD2. CDR1 and CDR2 (germline): MGHRA, YSYEKL. The V segment lost 2 bases and the J segment 4 bases; nucleotides outside the gene matches: 6. This CDR3 comprises 16 residues. In DNA, the CDR3 is TGCGCCAGCAGCCAAAACCCAGGACTAGCGGGGTACGAGCAGTACTTC. Translated, it gives CASSQNPGLAGYEQYF.

The V and J genes are TRBV6-5 and TRBJ2-1; 8 nucleotides line up with TRBD1. CDR1 MNHEY and CDR2 SVGAGI come from the germline V gene. CDR3 length equals 14 residues. With V trimmed by 6 bases and J by 4 bases, 5 bases remained unmatched. CDR3 DNA sequence: TGTGCCAGCAGGGGGACAGGAAATTACAATGAGCAGTTCTTC. It encodes CASRGTGNYNEQFF.

The chain is built from TRBV21-1 and TRBJ1-1; TRBD1 was called by the table and not checked on the DNA. TRBV21-1 counts as a pseudogene. The CDR3 sequence is 15 residues long. The CDR3 coding sequence is TGTGCCAGCAGCAAATGGGGGACAGGGGGCACTGAAGCTTTCTTT. This codes for CASSKWGTGGTEAFF.

This clone was recorded at least ten times. This rearrangement joins TRBV2 to TRBJ1-5; D is perhaps TRBD1 (5 bases). There are 15 residues in the CDR3. Between the trimmed V and J ends, which lost 4 bases and 4 bases, there was a span of 14 bases. From germline, CDR1 is SNHLY and CDR2 FYNNEI. The CDR3 here is CASSGSLGGNQPQHF. In nucleotides, the CDR3 is TGTGCCAGCAGTGGATCTTTGGGGGGTAATCAGCCCCAGCATTTT.

This clone was counted once. CDR3 region: CASSRTSGVDTEAFF. DNA of the CDR3: TGTGCCAGCAGCCGAACCTCAGGGGTCGACACTGAAGCTTTCTTT. This chain uses TRBV7-8 with TRBJ1-1; D is perhaps TRBD1 (6 bases). The germline CDR1 and CDR2 sequences are SGHVS and FQNEAQ. V lost 5 bases and J 3 bases, leaving 16 bases between the germline ends. The CDR3 is 15 amino acids.

The chain couples TRBV18 to TRBJ2-5; D possibly corresponds to TRBD2 (5 bases). The germline V gene encodes CDR1 KGHSH and CDR2 LQKENI. Trimming cost V 4 bases and J 5 bases, with 17 bases left between them. The CDR3 runs to 15 residues. The CDR3 DNA is TGTGCCAGCTCACAGATGGCCGGATCGGGGGAGACCCAGTACTTC. This codes for CASSQMAGSGETQYF.

This sequence joins TRBV5-1 and TRBJ1-4; 9 nucleotides match TRBD1. This CDR3 has 15 residues. Germline V gene lookup returns CDR1 SGHRS and CDR2 YFSETQ. V shed 4 bases and J 2 bases; nucleotides not matched to a gene: 3. The CDR3 reads CASSTGTGTNEKLFF. The CDR3, as DNA: TGCGCCAGCAGCACCGGGACAGGGACTAATGAAAAACTGTTTTTT.